One sample yielded the 5 T cell receptor beta chains listed below, sequenced in a study of cytomegalovirus exposure and HLA in healthy donors. Method: immunoSEQ multiplex PCR; TCRdb's copy keeps in-frame clones and lacks some. The sample includes tens of thousands of clones, roughly 94% of them seen just once. The sequenced sample consisted of PBMCs. The receptors derive from a man aged 18 to 35 in good health and CMV-seropositive.

The table lists this clone with a count of one. This CDR3 reads CATRDTNTEAFF. DNA for the CDR3: TGTGCCACAAGAGACACGAACACTGAAGCTTTCTTT. This chain uses TRBV10-3 with TRBJ1-1; D is undetermined. CDR1 is ENHRY and CDR2 is SYGVKD in the germline V gene. The CDR3 is made up of 12 amino acids. V lost 10 bases and J lost 1, with 10 bases in between.

This rearrangement joins TRBV27 to TRBJ2-1, with 8 bases identical to TRBD2. Trimming removed 5 bases from V and 4 bases from J; junction bases left unmatched: 10. The germline CDR1 and CDR2 sequences are MNHEY and SMNVEV (reference sequence). The CDR3 extends over 16 amino acids. In nucleotides, the CDR3 is TGTGCCAGCAGTCCACTGGCTAGCGGGCGTTACAATGAGCAGTTCTTC. Amino acids: CASSPLASGRYNEQFF.

The gene calls are TRBV20-1 and TRBJ2-7, with 7 bases identical to TRBD1. With 6 bases clipped from V and 12 bases from J, the junction kept 11 bases outside the gene matches. In germline, CDR1 is DFQATT, CDR2 SNEGSKA (reference sequence). The CDR3 is 11 amino acids. The CDR3 sequence is CSAMTTGEPYF. As DNA, the CDR3 is TGCAGTGCCATGACCACAGGGGAACCGTACTTC.

The chain links TRBV19 to TRBJ1-2; D not certain. The CDR3 is 14 amino acids. V gave up 6 bases and J gave up 8 bases, with 19 bases separating them. Per germline, CDR1 LNHDA and CDR2 SQIVND (reference sequence). The DNA for the CDR3 is TGTGCCAGTAGCCCTGCCAACCGGTTTCCAGGCTACACCTTC. Its protein is CASSPANRFPGYTF.

The J gene is TRBJ1-1, the V gene TRBV5-5, with 8 positions matching TRBD1. V lost 2 bases and J lost 0; bases outside the gene matches: 3. The CDR3 is 15 amino acids. The germline V gene has CDR1 SGHKS and CDR2 YYEKEE (reference sequence). The CDR3 sequence: CASSFGQGMNTEAFF. The CDR3 bases are TGTGCCAGCAGCTTCGGACAGGGCATGAACACTGAAGCTTTCTTT.